Below are 5 T cell receptor beta chains sequenced from a single sample in a study of PD-L1 blockade in urothelial cancer. Using immunoSEQ multiplex PCR, the repertoire was profiled, and TCRdb retains in-frame clones only, with some absent. The top ten clones hold about 2.7% of a sample with about 29,000 clones, approximately 81% of them seen once. As for time point: peripheral blood 6 weeks after treatment start. This specimen consisted of PBMCs, obtained around atezolizumab (anti-PD-L1) treatment. The receptor set was obtained from a man aged 70 or older with urothelial cancer.

A few counts support this clone. CDR3 loop: CASSPRQSSGEAFF. The CDR3 DNA sequence: TGTGCCAGCTCACCCCGACAGTCGTCGGGTGAAGCTTTCTTT. This rearrangement joins TRBV18 to TRBJ1-1; tentative D call: TRBD1 (5 bases). Germline V lookup: CDR1 KGHSH, CDR2 LQKENI. Trimming left V 3 bases short and J 7 bases short, with 15 bases between. This CDR3 is 14 amino acids long.

This clone was observed a single time. This chain connects TRBV27 to TRBJ1-2; no firm D call. In germline, CDR1 is MNHEY, CDR2 SMNVEV (reference sequence). CDR3 length equals 14 residues. Trimming took off 8 bases at V and 4 bases at J, with 17 bases between the two ends. The CDR3 DNA reads TGTGCCAGCGCACCCTCGGGAGCCATCTATGGCTACACCTTC. Translated, it gives CASAPSGAIYGYTF.

The rearrangement joins TRBV19 to TRBJ1-2; TRBD1 agrees at 7 bases. This CDR3 contains 12 residues. Per the germline V gene, CDR1 is LNHDA and CDR2 is SQIVND (reference sequence). Unmatched junction bases numbered 6, after V lost 4 bases and J lost 10 bases. This CDR3 reads CASSSRTGVYTF. Written as DNA, the CDR3 is TGTGCCAGTAGTAGTCGGACAGGCGTCTACACCTTC.

The chain joins TRBV25-1 to TRBJ2-7; D is undetermined. The germline V and J ends were trimmed by 3 bases and 3 bases, with 15 bases remaining between them. The germline gives CDR1 MGHDK, CDR2 SYGVNS. This CDR3 region has 15 residues. The CDR3: CASSDPGLNLYEQYF. The CDR3 region has the DNA TGTGCCAGCAGTGATCCGGGTCTCAACCTCTACGAGCAGTACTTC.

This clone was counted once. The chain uses TRBV7-2 and TRBJ2-5, with 7 positions matching TRBD2. Germline CDR1 is SGHTA and CDR2 is FQGNSA. CDR3 length: 14 residues. V lost 2 bases and J lost 4; bases outside the gene matches: 4. The CDR3 DNA is TGTGCCAGCAGCTTACCAGCGGGGCTAGAGACCCAGTACTTC. Encoded protein: CASSLPAGLETQYF.